This T cell receptor beta chain was identified during a study of cytomegalovirus exposure and HLA in healthy donors. About the study: The Caucasian-associated ancestry cluster contained more than 75% of the 398 genotyped donors.

The table lists this clone with a count of one. Its antigen is not identified. The CDR3 covers 15 residues. Trimming removed 6 bases from V and 3 bases from J; junction bases left unmatched: 10. Germline assignment: CDR1 LGHNA and CDR2 YSLEER. The primer mix had 60 Vbeta and 13 Jbeta primers. The method was immunoSEQ multiplex PCR; TCRdb's version includes in-frame clones alone and lacks a portion of them. The sample records 200,000 or so clones, roughly 80% being singletons. Overall study findings and caveats: Roughly uniform depth of sequencing across donors was assumed in presence/absence analyses. Some V segments (TRBV6-2 and TRBV6-3 among them) were excluded as indistinguishable. Later analysis placed DRB1 highest and HLA-C lowest in TCR association rates, which differed by HLA locus.

The clonotype was recovered from a man aged 35 to 55 in good health and CMV-seropositive. V gene TRBV4-3 combines with J gene TRBJ1-2, with 7 nucleotides matching TRBD1. Sequencing used PBMCs. CDR3 bases: TGCGCCAGCAGTCCCACCCTAGGGGGCGACTATGGCTACACCTTC. It specifies CASSPTLGGDYGYTF.